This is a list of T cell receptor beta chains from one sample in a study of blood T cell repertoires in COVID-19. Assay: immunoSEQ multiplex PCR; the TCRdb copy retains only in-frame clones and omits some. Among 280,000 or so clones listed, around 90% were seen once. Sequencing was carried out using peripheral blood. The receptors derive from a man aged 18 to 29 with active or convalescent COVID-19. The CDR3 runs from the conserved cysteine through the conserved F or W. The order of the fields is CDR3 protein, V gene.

CDR3: CASSPGFTGGSYNSPLHF; V: TRBV6-6
CDR3: CASSLGQGYYGYTF; V: TRBV9
CDR3: CASSQGRSNYGYTF; V: TRBV5-6
CDR3: CASSQRKTGKKSNQPQHF; V: TRBV23-1
CDR3: CASSAPHSRYGYTF; V: TRBV9
CDR3: CASSQHPLSGGPTDTQYF; V: TRBV3-1/TRBV3-2
CDR3: CASRTDRGVGKLFF; V: TRBV19
CDR3: CASSAGLIYEQYF; V: TRBV9
CDR3: CASSFKTGGFTEAFF; V: TRBV5-1
CDR3: CASSEDWDTGELFF; V: TRBV19
CDR3: CASSRTSGGADEQYF; V: TRBV6-2/TRBV6-3
CDR3: CASEQGYTGELFF; V: TRBV2
CDR3: CASSTRTGGFKEQYF; V: TRBV13
CDR3: CASSMGLRGNQPQHF; V: TRBV19
CDR3: CASSIRQDYGYTF; V: TRBV19
CDR3: CASSSGTGKQPQHF; V: TRBV7-9
CDR3: CASSQDYTGFNGYTF; V: TRBV4-3
CDR3: CASRDGRNEAFF; V: TRBV2
CDR3: CASRGTGGEPNEKLFF; V: TRBV2
CDR3: CASSVTASSGNTIYF; V: TRBV7-9
CDR3: CASSINIGSTDTQYF; V: TRBV19
CDR3: CASSSTGGWGDTQYF; V: TRBV11-2
CDR3: CASSLEGANTEAFF; V: TRBV5-1
CDR3: CASSINEGQGTYEQYF; V: TRBV21-1
CDR3: CASSAPGLAGDTSTDTQYF; V: TRBV7-8
CDR3: CASSLGSGGDEQYF; V: TRBV5-6
CDR3: CASSPSSNTGELFF; V: TRBV18
CDR3: CASSLPSGWYQETQYF; V: TRBV5-1
CDR3: CASSDNYSELSNQPQHF; V: TRBV6-1
CDR3: CASQGQGTLAKNIQYF; V: TRBV5-1
CDR3: CSVESWSSQSYEQYF; V: TRBV29-1
CDR3: CASSLLDRDTEAFF; V: TRBV18
CDR3: CASSVGTGPLETQYF; V: TRBV9
CDR3: CASSYGTGIEKLFF; V: TRBV7-9
CDR3: CASSLVAGVEQFF; V: TRBV7-2
CDR3: CASKFSGGSYNEQFF; V: TRBV2
CDR3: CASGFHSTGVGYTF; V: TRBV2
CDR3: CATQRNGELFF; V: TRBV6-6
CDR3: CATRGAHGAYEQYF; V: TRBV19